This T cell receptor beta chain emerged from a study of control samples from healthy donors and cancer patients (dated by TCRdb to between 2020 and 2021). The germline V gene encodes CDR1 KGHDR and CDR2 SFDVKD. The CDR3 contains 15 residues, cysteine and phenylalanine counted. Left in the record is the CDR3 DNA by itself, 45 bases read in frame from the first base. Between the V and J ends, shortened by 3 bases and 2 bases respectively, the junction contains 9 bases. The library was generated by the immunoSEQ multiplex PCR assay. The table comes from immuneACCESS by way of TCRdb, which keeps in-frame sequences with V and J called. Part of the clones is missing from these tables; in studies checked, under half for an unresolved V gene and the rest for unknown reasons. This sample has 98,000 or so clones in its table, and approximately 80% of those were observed once. Of the sample, over 9.5% is held by the ten largest clones.

Points on this clone: No cognate antigen has been identified for it. No quality values exist for individual bases; no much larger clone is one base distant.

Here the chain combines TRBV24-1 and TRBJ2-2, with a weak D call of TRBD1 (6 bases match). Sequences were obtained from blood. This TCR was recovered from a young woman in good health. The CDR3 protein is CATSDGGLNTGELFF. The bases read TGTGCCACCAGTGATGGGGGCTTAAACACCGGGGAGCTGTTTTTT.